These 27 T cell receptor beta chains came from one sample sequenced in a study of vaccination and CD4 T cells after COVID-19. Treatment: roughly ten-day PBMC culture with coronavirus spike peptide pools or control peptides (ViraFEST assay). An unexposed donor provided the CD4+ T cells, which were collected before the COVID-19 pandemic (2011-2018). With the Oncomine TCR Beta short-read assay, DNA from cultured CD4+ T cells was sequenced. MiXCR, applied by TCRdb to the PCR reads, yields one record per CDR3 protein. The sample holds more than 7,500 distinct CDR3 sequences, 50% seen once. No antigen has been identified for these receptors. Material for sequencing was CD4+ T cells from blood, cultured in vitro. The source is a human donor in good health.

The V and J genes are TRBV28 and TRBJ1-2; tentative D call: TRBD1 (6 bases). CDR1 MDHEN and CDR2 SYDVKM come from the germline V gene. Trimming left V 4 bases short and J 4 bases short, with 19 bases between. The CDR3 extends over 16 amino acids. CDR3 coding DNA: TGTGCCAGCAGTTCCTTTAGTGCGACAGGTACCTATGGCTACACCTTC. It encodes CASSSFSATGTYGYTF.

The sample holds a few counts of this clonotype. Here the CDR3 reads CSASSPGAMTSPLHF. The DNA of the CDR3 is TGCAGTGCTAGCTCGCCAGGGGCGATGACTTCACCCCTCCACTTT. The V gene is TRBV20-1, the J gene TRBJ1-6; D may be TRBD1 (6 bases). Germline V gene lookup returns CDR1 DFQATT and CDR2 SNEGSKA (reference sequence). The germline V and J ends were trimmed by 3 bases and 9 bases, with 18 bases remaining between them. The CDR3 spans 15 residues.

The chain recombines TRBV18 with TRBJ1-5, with D uncertain. Germline loops: CDR1 KGHSH, CDR2 LQKENI. V gave up 1 base and J gave up 9 bases, with 10 bases separating them. The length of the CDR3 is 13 residues. CDR3 amino acids: CASSPQALGPQHF. CDR3 in DNA: TGTGCCAGCTCACCACAGGCCCTGGGGCCCCAGCATTTT. The entire variable domain, with the rest obtained from reference TRBV18 and TRBJ1-5, is as follows: NAGVMQNPRHLVRRRGQEARLRCSPMKGHSHVYWYRQLPEEGLKFMVYLQKENIIDESGMPKERFSAEFPKEGPSILRIQQVVRGDSAAYFCASSPQALGPQHFGDGTRLSIL.

Only one count was recorded for this clonotype. V is TRBV5-1 and J is TRBJ1-1, with no clear D. V was pared by 3 bases and J by 1 base, with 10 bases between. Germline loops: CDR1 SGHRS, CDR2 YFSETQ. The length of the CDR3 is 14 residues. CDR3 sequence: CASSSLTANTEAFF. For the CDR3, the DNA is TGCGCCAGCAGCTCCTTAACAGCGAACACTGAAGCTTTCTTT.

The chain links TRBV6-1 to TRBJ2-7; 10 positions match TRBD2. V lost 7 bases, J lost 6 bases, and 6 bases stayed unmatched. Germline V gene lookup returns CDR1 MNHNS and CDR2 SASEGT. The CDR3 runs 13 residues. This CDR3 reads CASTKREGGEQYF. CDR3 DNA sequence: TGTGCCAGCACGAAGCGGGAGGGAGGCGAGCAGTACTTC.

By share, this clonotype ranks as medium-sized (0.01 to 0.1%). This chain links TRBV6-4 with TRBJ1-1; D is perhaps TRBD1 (5 bases). Between the trimmed V and J ends, which lost 5 bases and 1 base, there was a span of 8 bases. CDR3 size: 13 residues. CDR1 and CDR2 (germline): MRHNA, SNTAGT. CDR3 sequence (DNA): TGTGCCAGCAGTAGGGGAGGGAACACTGAAGCTTTCTTT. This codes for CASSRGGNTEAFF.

This chain links TRBV7-9 with TRBJ2-7, with D possibly being TRBD1 or TRBD2 (6 bases each). CDR3 size: 14 residues. The V end was cut by 0 bases, the J end by 4 bases, with 10 bases between. Per germline, CDR1 SEHNR and CDR2 FQNEAQ (reference sequence). CDR3 coding DNA: TGTGCCAGCAGCTTAGCGGGGGGCGGATACGAGCAGTACTTC. Translation: CASSLAGGGYEQYF. The full variable domain, in which reference TRBV7-9 and TRBJ2-7 provide the parts outside the CDR3, is DTGVSQNPRHKITKRGQNVTFRCDPISEHNRLYWYRQTLGQGPEFLTYFQNEAQLEKSRLLSDRFSAERPKGSFSTLEIQRTEQGDSAMYLCASSLAGGGYEQYFGPGTRLTVT.

This clonotype was recorded a few times. The genes are TRBV6-1 and TRBJ1-6, with a tentative D call TRBD1 (6 bases). Germline V gives CDR1 MNHNS, CDR2 SASEGT. Trimming removed 2 bases from V and 10 bases from J, with 12 bases in between. The CDR3 contains 14 residues. The CDR3 nucleotides are TGTGCCAGCAGTGAACAGGGAGGGGGGTCACCCCTCCACTTT. This codes for CASSEQGGGSPLHF.

This clonotype was recorded a few times. The chain couples TRBV7-9 to TRBJ1-3; unclear D gene. V gave up 2 bases and J gave up 2 bases, with 7 bases separating them. This CDR3 contains 14 residues. Germline-derived CDR1 and CDR2 are SEHNR and FQNEAQ (reference sequence). CDR3 residues: CASSLWDAGNTIYF. The DNA of the CDR3 is TGTGCCAGCAGCTTATGGGATGCTGGAAACACCATATATTTT.

The rearrangement uses TRBV3-1 and TRBJ2-3, with D perhaps matching TRBD2 (5 bases). This CDR3 region has 11 residues. V dropped 5 bases and J dropped 8 bases, with 8 bases sitting between them. The germline V gene has CDR1 LGHDT and CDR2 YNNKEL (reference sequence). The CDR3 protein is CASSTRSTQYF. The DNA of the CDR3 is TGTGCCAGCAGCACTAGATCTACGCAGTATTTT.

V gene TRBV6-5 combines with J gene TRBJ2-7; D may correspond to TRBD1 or TRBD2 (6 bases each). V was trimmed by 1 base and J by 2 bases, leaving 12 bases between them. Germline values: CDR1 MNHEY, CDR2 SVGAGI. This CDR3 is 15 amino acids long. CDR3 coding DNA: TGTGCCAGCAGTTACTATGTCGGGGGCACCTACGAGCAGTACTTC. Amino acid sequence: CASSYYVGGTYEQYF.

This chain joins TRBV6-2 or TRBV6-3 and TRBJ2-7; 10 bases align to TRBD1. The germline CDR1 and CDR2 sequences are MNHEY and SVGEGT. Losses at the gene ends were 2 bases for V and 2 bases for J; bases not matched to a gene: 6. The CDR3 sequence is 16 residues long. DNA for the CDR3: TGTGCCAGCAGTTACCCCCTCGGGACAGGGGCCTACGAGCAGTACTTC. Its protein is CASSYPLGTGAYEQYF.

This chain connects TRBV5-3 to TRBJ1-6; D is possibly TRBD1 (5 bases). TRBV5-3 is classed as an ORF, of uncertain function. The V gene lost 8 bases and the J gene lost 7 bases, with 19 bases spanning the gap. The CDR3 extends over 15 amino acids. CDR3 nucleotide sequence: TGTGCCAGGGAATGGGGGGTGCTCGGAAATTCACCCCTCCACTTT. Its protein product is CAREWGVLGNSPLHF.

This clonotype was detected a few times. This sequence joins TRBV20-1 and TRBJ1-2; D gene ambiguous. Trimming took 6 bases from V and 1 from J, leaving 9 bases between them. The CDR3 contains 12 residues. The V gene's germline CDR1 is DFQATT and CDR2 SNEGSKA (reference sequence). Here the CDR3 reads CSAGEGNYGYTF. The CDR3 DNA reads TGCAGTGCCGGGGAGGGTAACTATGGCTACACCTTC.

This rearrangement joins TRBV19 to TRBJ2-5; 9 bases match TRBD1. With 6 bases clipped from V and 4 bases from J, the junction kept 12 bases outside the gene matches. In germline, CDR1 is LNHDA, CDR2 SQIVND (reference sequence). The CDR3 sequence is 16 residues long. In DNA, the CDR3 is TGTGCCAGTAGCCCTTTGGACAGGGGATTCCCAGAGACCCAGTACTTC. It encodes CASSPLDRGFPETQYF.

V and J are TRBV20-1 and TRBJ1-2; maybe TRBD1 (6 bases). CDR1 DFQATT and CDR2 SNEGSKA come from the germline V gene (reference sequence). This CDR3 is 14 amino acids long. The V end lost 2 bases, the J end lost 8 bases, and 18 bases lay between the germline ends. The CDR3 DNA reads as TGCAGTGCTAGATTAACTGGGGGGCGTAAGGGCTACACCTTC. The encoded protein is CSARLTGGRKGYTF.

This chain joins TRBV15 and TRBJ1-6; D not certain. Germline CDR1 is LNHNV and CDR2 is YYDKDF (reference sequence). With 0 bases removed from V and 9 bases from J, the gap between germline ends came to 18 bases. The length of the CDR3 is 17 residues. The CDR3 DNA follows: TGTGCCACCAGCAGAGATAGGTTTTTTGGTGGCAGTTCACCCCTCCACTTT. Its protein product is CATSRDRFFGGSSPLHF.

This clonotype has only a few counts. The V and J genes are TRBV15 and TRBJ2-7, with D uncertain. V was pared by 8 bases and J by 0 bases, with 14 bases between. The germline V gene has CDR1 LNHNV and CDR2 YYDKDF (reference sequence). The CDR3 is 14 amino acids. CDR3 sequence reads: CATSTTWSSYEQYF. As DNA, the CDR3 is TGTGCCACCTCAACTACCTGGAGCTCCTACGAGCAGTACTTC.

This clonotype has more than one count but fewer than ten. The V call is TRBV6-1, the J call TRBJ2-2; D remains ambiguous. V lost 8 bases to trimming and J lost 2 bases, with 18 bases between them. Germline CDR1 and CDR2: MNHNS and SASEGT. The CDR3 contains 16 residues. CDR3 sequence reads: CASLIPWTSNTGELFF. CDR3 nucleotides: TGTGCCAGCCTAATCCCCTGGACCTCTAACACCGGGGAGCTGTTTTTT.

There are a few counts of this clonotype. The chain uses TRBV19 and TRBJ1-5; D gene uncertain. CDR1 and CDR2 from the germline V gene are LNHDA and SQIVND (reference sequence). V was cut by 5 bases and J by 0 bases, with 5 bases left in between. The CDR3 extends over 13 amino acids. CDR3 DNA sequence: TGTGCCAGTAGTCGGGTTAGCAATCAGCCCCAGCATTTT. Protein sequence: CASSRVSNQPQHF.

This chain links TRBV19 with TRBJ1-2, with D possibly TRBD1 on 5 matching bases. The CDR3 sequence is 14 residues long. The V end lost 6 bases, the J end lost 4 bases, and 15 bases lay between the germline ends. Per germline, CDR1 LNHDA and CDR2 SQIVND (reference sequence). The CDR3 DNA sequence: TGTGCCAGTAGCACTGCAGGGTTATCCTATGGCTACACCTTC. This sequence encodes CASSTAGLSYGYTF.

The chain combines TRBV30 with TRBJ1-2; the D is unclear. CDR3 size: 10 residues. The germline CDR1 and CDR2 sequences are GTSNPN and SVGIG (reference sequence). The germline V and J ends were trimmed by 3 bases and 7 bases, with 6 bases remaining between them. In nucleotides, the CDR3 is TGTGCCTGGAGAAAGGGTGGCTACACCTTC. It encodes CAWRKGGYTF.

This clonotype was observed a few times. The chain uses TRBV27 and TRBJ1-1; 7 nucleotides match TRBD1. The CDR3 covers 16 residues. Unmatched junction bases numbered 13, after V lost 3 bases and J lost 6 bases. From germline, CDR1 is MNHEY and CDR2 SMNVEV (reference sequence). CDR3 sequence reads: CASSLISRGGRAEAFF. The CDR3, as DNA: TGTGCCAGCAGTTTGATATCAAGAGGGGGCCGCGCTGAAGCTTTCTTT.

V is TRBV2 and J is TRBJ2-5, with 9 bases identical to TRBD2. J lost 0 bases, V lost 1 base, and 12 bases had no gene match. Germline V gene sequence: CDR1 SNHLY, CDR2 FYNNEI. This CDR3 comprises 19 residues. Here the CDR3 DNA reads TGTGCCAGCAGTGAAGTACCCCTAGGGAGCGGGAGGTACCAAGAGACCCAGTACTTC. Protein: CASSEVPLGSGRYQETQYF.

The rearrangement joins TRBV27 to TRBJ2-7; 10 bases are a match to TRBD1. The junction had 1 base not matched to a gene; V was cut back by 1 base and J by 7 bases. Looked up from germline, CDR1 is MNHEY and CDR2 is SMNVEV (reference sequence). The CDR3 length is 13 residues. In nucleotides, the CDR3 is TGTGCCAGCAGTTTATTGGACAGGGGGGAGCAGTACTTC. Its translation: CASSLLDRGEQYF.

This chain uses TRBV19 with TRBJ2-2; the D gene is possibly TRBD1 (5 bases). V was cut by 6 bases and J by 6 bases, with 17 bases left in between. Germline V lookup: CDR1 LNHDA, CDR2 SQIVND (reference sequence). The CDR3 is 15 amino acids. Written as DNA, the CDR3 is TGTGCCAGTAGCCCAAAGGCTAGGGGCTCCGGGGAGCTGTTTTTT. Its protein is CASSPKARGSGELFF.

This clonotype was detected a few times. The V and J genes are TRBV6-1 and TRBJ2-7; D may be TRBD1 or TRBD2 (5 bases each). V shed 7 bases and J shed 0 bases, with 16 bases lying between them. The germline V gene has CDR1 MNHNS and CDR2 SASEGT. The CDR3 is 15 amino acids. Here the CDR3 reads CASNPLGVSSYEQYF. CDR3 sequence (DNA): TGTGCCAGCAACCCTCTGGGGGTTTCCTCCTACGAGCAGTACTTC.